The clone carrying this T cell receptor beta chain was recorded once. The data are from a study of blood T cell repertoires in COVID-19. Study background: From the United States, Italy and Spain came samples of acute and convalescent COVID-19. The cDNA or gDNA used as material had been derived from T cells, B-cell-depleted T cells, or PBMCs.

Authors' data handling: Estimated nucleated cell counts came from reference gene primer amplification. Generated by immunoSEQ multiplex PCR, the TCRdb table keeps only in-frame clones and is missing some. The V and J calls and clone size were taken over from that table, and D and trimming were inferred from the DNA. The sample lists 80,000 or so clones; 80% to 85% were seen once. The TCR comes from a woman aged 65 to 85 with acute or convalescent COVID-19. The material sequenced was peripheral blood.

CDR3 loop: CAISSPGTGAEGYTF. CDR3 DNA: TGTGCCATCAGCTCGCCCGGGACAGGGGCTGAGGGCTACACCTTC. The rearrangement links TRBV10-3 to TRBJ1-2; TRBD1 aligns across 10 bases. The CDR3 is made up of 15 amino acids. Germline V gene data show CDR1 as ENHRY and CDR2 as SYGVKD. Trimming removed 6 bases from V and 8 bases from J; junction bases left unmatched: 12.